This T cell receptor beta chain comes out of a study of vaccination and CD4 T cells after COVID-19. Oncomine TCR Beta short-read sequencing was applied to DNA from cultured CD4+ T cells. One entry per CDR3 protein results from TCRdb running MiXCR on the PCR reads. The table shows around 25,000 distinct CDR3 sequences, with approximately 56% occurring only once. The germline CDR1 and CDR2 sequences are LNHDA and SQIVND (reference sequence). V lost 4 bases and J 2 bases, leaving 9 bases between the germline ends. CDR3 length equals 14 residues. With respect to this clonotype: No antigen is known for it.

Described treatment: roughly 11-day PBMC culture with coronavirus spike peptide pools or control peptides (ViraFEST assay). The chain is built from TRBV19 and TRBJ1-3; the D is unclear. The specimen was CD4+ T cells from blood, cultured in vitro, collected after SARS-CoV-2 vaccination. The source of this sequence is a human donor who received a COVID-19 vaccine. This chain's CDR3 is CASSTAPTGNTIYF. The CDR3 DNA reads as TGTGCCAGTAGTACGGCTCCTACTGGAAACACCATATATTTT.